This TCR beta chain is from a study of tumor-infiltrating lymphocytes in primary liver carcinoma. Study-level information: Samples gave roughly 3.5 to 7.5 million productive TCRbeta reads, similar across tissue types.

In its sample, this clonotype was seen once. Germline and junction disagree at one end, which may indicate a read error. A constant-region primer served to make TCR beta cDNA from about 490 ng total RNA. Sequencing libraries for TCR beta derived from three nested multiplex PCR rounds that used slightly modified ARM-PCR. Using its own MiXCR run on the multiplex PCR reads, TCRdb lists one record per CDR3 protein. In the table there are about 200,000 distinct CDR3 sequences, about 65% of which are singletons. The source of the blood RNA was unsorted whole blood, and germline DNA was extracted as well. The collection of roughly 4.2 milliliters of peripheral blood preceded surgery. The sequencing input was peripheral blood. This TCR derives from a woman between 55 and 75 years old with primary liver carcinoma and hepatitis B virus infection.

CDR3 in amino acids: CASRGRDKADF. The CDR3 DNA reads TGTGCCAGCAGGGGAAGGGATAAGGCGGACTTC. The chain joins TRBV6-5 to TRBJ2-7; D is unresolved. This CDR3 contains 11 residues. Germline V gene lookup returns CDR1 MNHEY and CDR2 SVGAGI.